A selection of T cell receptor beta chains follows, all from one sample in a study of T cell clonotyping in hematopoietic cell transplantation. Sequencing was performed with immunoSEQ multiplex PCR; in TCRdb, only in-frame clones are kept and a portion is missing. This table has a few thousand clones, 94% appearing once. Sequences were derived from PBMCs, sampled 180 days after allogeneic stem cell transplant. These receptors came from a male patient in his sixties or seventies who had an allogeneic stem cell transplant from a related donor, so the T cells may come from the graft donor. Some clones in this sample may be carry-over from other donors' samples. CDR3s include the opening cysteine and the closing phenylalanine or tryptophan. D genes are given only for firm matches. Not every row has a clone size; where given, it reads once, few, many or a size class.

J gene: TRBJ1-1; clone size: NA; V gene: TRBV18; D gene: NA; CDR3 protein: CASSPGGWAQAFF; CDR3 DNA: TGTGCCAGCTCACCAGGGGGCTGGGCGCAGGCTTTCTTT
J gene: TRBJ2-7; clone size: few; V gene: TRBV19; D gene: TRBD2; CDR3 protein: CASSESGTSGDNEQYF; CDR3 DNA: TGTGCCAGTAGTGAAAGCGGGACTAGCGGGGATAACGAGCAGTACTTC
J gene: TRBJ2-3; clone size: NA; V gene: TRBV6-1; D gene: TRBD2; CDR3 protein: CASSVILAGGNTDTQYF; CDR3 DNA: TGTGCCAGCAGTGTCATTCTAGCGGGGGGCAACACAGATACGCAGTATTTT
J gene: TRBJ1-3; clone size: NA; V gene: TRBV10-1; D gene: NA; CDR3 protein: CASSVRSSGNTIYF; CDR3 DNA: TGCGCCAGCAGTGTGCGGAGCTCTGGAAACACCATATATTTT
J gene: TRBJ2-1; clone size: NA; V gene: TRBV25-1; D gene: TRBD2; CDR3 protein: CASGSSGGQNEQFF; CDR3 DNA: TGTGCCAGCGGATCTAGCGGGGGGCAAAATGAGCAGTTCTTC
J gene: TRBJ1-2; clone size: once; V gene: TRBV19; D gene: TRBD1; CDR3 protein: CASSSGQGIAPSGGYGYTF; CDR3 DNA: TGTGCCAGTAGTTCTGGACAGGGGATAGCCCCCTCGGGTGGCTATGGCTACACCTTC
J gene: TRBJ2-3; clone size: NA; V gene: TRBV4-3; D gene: NA; CDR3 protein: CASSQEGHGGQYF; CDR3 DNA: TGCGCCAGCAGCCAAGAGGGACACGGCGGGCAGTATTTT
J gene: TRBJ2-7; clone size: NA; V gene: TRBV29-1; D gene: TRBD1; CDR3 protein: CSAGQDSYEQYF; CDR3 DNA: TGCAGCGCAGGACAGGATTCCTACGAGCAGTACTTC
J gene: TRBJ1-1; clone size: NA; V gene: TRBV28; D gene: NA; CDR3 protein: CASSFRQALEAFF; CDR3 DNA: TGTGCCAGCAGTTTCCGGCAGGCCCTCGAAGCTTTCTTT
J gene: TRBJ2-5; clone size: NA; V gene: TRBV28; D gene: NA; CDR3 protein: CASSSDNQETQYF; CDR3 DNA: TGTGCCAGCAGTTCGGACAACCAAGAGACCCAGTACTTC
J gene: TRBJ1-1; clone size: NA; V gene: TRBV6-1; D gene: TRBD1; CDR3 protein: CASSNRQGGNEAFF; CDR3 DNA: TGTGCCAGCAGTAACCGACAGGGTGGGAATGAAGCTTTCTTT
J gene: TRBJ1-2; clone size: once; V gene: TRBV25-1; D gene: NA; CDR3 protein: CASSEQGYGYTF; CDR3 DNA: TGTGCCAGCAGTGAACAGGGCTATGGCTACACCTTC
J gene: TRBJ2-1; clone size: NA; V gene: TRBV20-1; D gene: NA; CDR3 protein: CSASVNEQFF; CDR3 DNA: TGCAGTGCCTCGGTCAATGAGCAGTTCTTC
J gene: TRBJ1-2; clone size: NA; V gene: TRBV29-1; D gene: NA; CDR3 protein: CSVEWVEGYTF; CDR3 DNA: TGCAGCGTTGAATGGGTCGAGGGCTACACCTTC
J gene: TRBJ2-7; clone size: NA; V gene: TRBV4-1; D gene: TRBD2; CDR3 protein: CASSQVFGGSTEQYF; CDR3 DNA: TGCGCCAGCAGCCAAGTCTTCGGCGGGAGTACAGAGCAGTACTTC
J gene: TRBJ2-1; clone size: NA; V gene: TRBV9; D gene: NA; CDR3 protein: CASSAGDPEPDEQFF; CDR3 DNA: TGTGCCAGCAGCGCCGGGGACCCAGAACCCGATGAGCAGTTCTTC
J gene: TRBJ2-7; clone size: NA; V gene: TRBV7-9; D gene: TRBD1; CDR3 protein: CASTVGQGPHEQYF; CDR3 DNA: TGTGCCAGCACCGTAGGACAGGGGCCCCACGAGCAGTACTTC
J gene: TRBJ1-3; clone size: NA; V gene: TRBV18; D gene: TRBD1; CDR3 protein: CASSRDSSWSNTIYF; CDR3 DNA: TGTGCCAGCTCTCGGGACAGCTCATGGAGTAACACCATATATTTT
J gene: TRBJ2-7; clone size: NA; V gene: TRBV30; D gene: NA; CDR3 protein: CAWKGDASYEQYF; CDR3 DNA: TGTGCCTGGAAAGGGGACGCCTCCTACGAGCAGTACTTC
J gene: TRBJ1-5; clone size: NA; V gene: TRBV27; D gene: NA; CDR3 protein: CASSSDSNNQPQHF; CDR3 DNA: TGTGCCAGCAGTTCGGACAGCAACAATCAGCCCCAGCATTTT
J gene: TRBJ1-3; clone size: NA; V gene: TRBV30; D gene: TRBD1; CDR3 protein: CAWSGYGQGAGNTIYF; CDR3 DNA: TGTGCCTGGAGTGGTTATGGACAGGGAGCTGGAAACACCATATATTTT
J gene: TRBJ2-5; clone size: few; V gene: TRBV19; D gene: TRBD2; CDR3 protein: CASFSTGLAGIETQYF; CDR3 DNA: TGTGCCAGTTTTTCGACGGGACTAGCGGGGATCGAGACCCAGTACTTC